This T cell receptor beta chain was recovered during a study of blood T cell repertoires in COVID-19. On the study more broadly: Researchers got acute and convalescent COVID-19 samples from the United States, Italy and Spain. T cells, B-cell-depleted T cells, or PBMCs supplied cDNA or gDNA.

This CDR3 comprises 14 residues. V lost 7 bases and J lost 3, with 16 bases in between. Germline lookup yields CDR1 SNHLY and CDR2 FYNNEI. As handled by the study authors: Estimation of nucleated cell counts was performed using reference gene primer amplification. Only in-frame clones appear in the TCRdb table, and some are missing; sequencing was by immunoSEQ multiplex PCR. The DNA gave D and trimming, while V, J and clone size come from that table. Of about 140,000 clones in the sample, roughly four fifths were seen once. Specimen: peripheral blood. The source of this sequence is a woman in her forties or fifties with active or convalescent COVID-19. This chain connects TRBV2 to TRBJ2-7; the D gene is possibly TRBD1 (5 bases). The CDR3 loop reads CASNRRETDYEQYF. CDR3 DNA sequence: TGTGCCAGCAACCGCAGGGAAACGGACTACGAGCAGTACTTC.